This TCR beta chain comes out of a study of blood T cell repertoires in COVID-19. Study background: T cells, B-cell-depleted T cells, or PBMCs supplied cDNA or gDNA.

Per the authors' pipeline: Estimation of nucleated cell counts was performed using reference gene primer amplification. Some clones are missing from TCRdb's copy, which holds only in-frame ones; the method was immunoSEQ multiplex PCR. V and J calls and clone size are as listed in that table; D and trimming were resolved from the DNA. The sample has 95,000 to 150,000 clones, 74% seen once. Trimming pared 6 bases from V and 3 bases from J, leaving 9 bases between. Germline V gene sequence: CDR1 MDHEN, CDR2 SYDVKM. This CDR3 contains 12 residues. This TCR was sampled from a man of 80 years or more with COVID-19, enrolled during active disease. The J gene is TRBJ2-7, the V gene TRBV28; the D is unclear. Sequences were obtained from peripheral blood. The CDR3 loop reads CASSHENYEQYF. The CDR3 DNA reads TGTGCCAGCAGCCACGAGAACTACGAGCAGTACTTC.